One sample yielded the 19 T cell receptor beta chains listed below, sequenced in a study of blood T cell repertoires in COVID-19. Profiling relied on immunoSEQ multiplex PCR, and the TCRdb table lists in-frame clones only, not all of them. The sample yields about 360,000 clones, around 87% seen once. The sample was PBMCs or T cells enriched from blood (not recorded which). These receptor sequences come from a man in his thirties or forties who had recovered from COVID-19.

The chain joins TRBV11-2 to TRBJ1-2; D is unclear. The CDR3 spans 14 residues. Trimming cost V 5 bases and J 1 base, with 11 bases left between them. The germline gives CDR1 SGHAT, CDR2 FQNNGV. CDR3 bases: TGTGCCAGCAGCCTTGGAGAGGATAACTATGGCTACACCTTC. Translation: CASSLGEDNYGYTF. The full variable domain, with the rest looked up from reference TRBV11-2 and TRBJ1-2, is EAGVAQSPRYKIIEKRQSVAFWCNPISGHATLYWYQQILGQGPKLLIQFQNNGVVDDSQLPKDRFSAERLKGVDSTLKIQPAKLEDSAVYLCASSLGEDNYGYTFGSGTRLTVV.

This clone appeared once. The chain joins TRBV4-1 to TRBJ2-7; 7 nucleotides agree with TRBD2. The germline CDR1 and CDR2 sequences are MGHRA and YSYEKL. Trimming cost V 5 bases and J 1 base; bases outside gene matches: 11. The CDR3 loop spans 16 amino acids. This CDR3 reads CASSYSTGGQSYEQYF. In DNA, the CDR3 is TGCGCCAGCAGCTACTCGACGGGGGGTCAATCCTACGAGCAGTACTTC.

The chain combines TRBV2 with TRBJ1-2; 7 bases agree with TRBD1. With 6 bases clipped from V and 6 bases from J, the junction kept 13 bases outside the gene matches. This CDR3 has 15 residues. Germline V lookup: CDR1 SNHLY, CDR2 FYNNEI. The CDR3 protein is CASRRFIQGSDGYTF. The CDR3 DNA sequence: TGTGCCAGCAGACGTTTCATACAGGGGTCGGATGGCTACACCTTC.

CDR3 amino acids: CASSLTFENTEAFF. DNA for the CDR3: TGTGCCAGCAGCTTGACATTCGAGAACACTGAAGCTTTCTTT. The V and J genes are TRBV7-9 and TRBJ1-1; no clear D gene. The CDR3 has 14 residues. V lost 3 bases and J 1 base, leaving 9 bases between the germline ends. Per the germline V gene, CDR1 is SEHNR and CDR2 is FQNEAQ (reference sequence).

The chain combines TRBV7-3 with TRBJ1-3; D not resolved. The V and J ends lost 4 bases and 0 bases respectively, with 7 bases between them. This CDR3 spans 14 amino acids. CDR1 is SGHTA and CDR2 is FQGTGA in the germline V gene. In DNA form, the CDR3 reads TGTGCCAGCAGCTCAGGCGTCTCTGGAAACACCATATATTTT. It yields the protein CASSSGVSGNTIYF.

Written as DNA, the CDR3 is TGTGCCTGGAGTCGGGCCGCGGGGTCTGAAGCTTTCTTT. Amino acids: CAWSRAAGSEAFF. This chain uses TRBV30 with TRBJ1-1; D is undetermined. Germline values: CDR1 GTSNPN, CDR2 SVGIG (reference sequence). Trimming shortened V by 2 bases and J by 6 bases, and 13 bases separated the two germline ends. The CDR3 has 13 amino acids.

Of note for this clone: Other DNA sequences within the sample encode an identical CDR3. The chain is built from TRBV4-3 and TRBJ1-1, with D tentatively TRBD1 (5 bases). Trimming removed 0 bases from V and 1 base from J, with 6 bases in between. The CDR3 extends over 14 amino acids. The germline gives CDR1 LGHNA, CDR2 YSLEER. CDR3 DNA sequence: TGCGCCAGCAGCCAAGATAGGGGGAACACTGAAGCTTTCTTT. It is translated as CASSQDRGNTEAFF.

This clone occurred once. The chain's CDR3 is CASSYYQGGSPLHF. DNA for the CDR3: TGTGCCAGCAGTTACTACCAGGGCGGTTCACCCCTCCACTTT. The V call is TRBV6-5, the J call TRBJ1-6; perhaps TRBD1 as D (5 bases). The V gene lost 1 base and the J gene lost 9 bases, with 10 bases spanning the gap. The CDR3 length is 14 residues. Germline CDR1 and CDR2: MNHEY and SVGAGI.

The chain employs TRBV12-3 or TRBV12-4 and TRBJ1-2; a weak D match, TRBD1 (6 bases). The V end was cut by 6 bases, the J end by 6 bases, with 14 bases between. The CDR3 length is 13 residues. The CDR3 loop reads CASSPGTGHGYTF. The CDR3 region has the DNA TGTGCCAGCAGCCCCGGTACAGGGCATGGCTACACCTTC.

This clone was seen only once. V and J are TRBV9 and TRBJ2-3; the D is unclear. Germline-derived CDR1 and CDR2 are SGDLS and YYNGEE. This CDR3 has 16 residues. V was shortened by 0 bases and J by 1 base, with 12 bases between the two germline ends. CDR3 region: CASSVAAELGTDTQYF. The CDR3 coding sequence is TGTGCCAGCAGCGTAGCTGCGGAGCTCGGCACAGATACGCAGTATTTT.

Here the CDR3 reads CASSPASSYNSPLHF. In DNA form, the CDR3 reads TGTGCCAGCAGCCCAGCGAGCTCCTATAATTCACCCCTCCACTTT. The V and J genes are TRBV3-1 (or the pseudogene TRBV3-2) and TRBJ1-6; D call uncertain. Germline-derived CDR1 and CDR2 are LGHDT and YNNKEL (reference sequence). The CDR3 has 15 residues. Trimming cost V 4 bases and J 0 bases, with 7 bases left between them.

This clone was seen a few times. This sequence joins TRBV29-1 and TRBJ1-6; TRBD1 agrees at 9 bases. Per germline, CDR1 SQVTM and CDR2 ANQGSEA. J lost 10 bases, V lost 7 bases, and 8 bases had no gene match. The CDR3 contains 13 residues. The DNA for the CDR3 is TGCAGCGATCCGGGACAGGGAAAATCACCCCTCCACTTT. Translating gives CSDPGQGKSPLHF.

This chain joins TRBV5-1 and TRBJ2-7; 12 bases match TRBD1. This CDR3 is built from 15 residues. CDR1 SGHRS and CDR2 YFSETQ come from the germline V gene. Losses at the gene ends were 4 bases for V and 4 bases for J; bases not matched to a gene: 6. The CDR3 DNA reads TGCGCCAGCAGCATTGGGACAGGGGGCGGGTACGAGCAGTACTTC. It yields the protein CASSIGTGGGYEQYF.

This clone was seen a handful of times. The V gene is TRBV6-1, the J gene TRBJ1-3; 8 nucleotides match TRBD1. Looked up from germline, CDR1 is MNHNS and CDR2 is SASEGT. V was clipped by 4 bases and J by 1 base; unmatched bases: 0. This CDR3 region has 14 residues. The CDR3 loop reads CASSGQGSGNTIYF. The DNA for the CDR3 is TGTGCCAGCAGTGGACAGGGGTCTGGAAACACCATATATTTT.

This chain links TRBV3-1 (or the pseudogene TRBV3-2) with TRBJ2-5, with TRBD1 matching over 9 bases. With 5 bases clipped from V and 3 bases from J, the junction kept 4 bases outside the gene matches. The CDR3 totals 14 residues. The germline gives CDR1 LGHDT, CDR2 YNNKEL (reference sequence). CDR3 DNA sequence: TGTGCCAGCAGCGCTCGGACAGGGGAAGAGACCCAGTACTTC. Translating it yields CASSARTGEETQYF.

The chain uses TRBV12-3 or TRBV12-4 and TRBJ2-2, with 8 bases identical to TRBD1. V was clipped by 4 bases and J by 5 bases; unmatched bases: 0. The CDR3 loop spans 13 amino acids. CDR3 protein: CASSWTGTGELFF. In DNA form, the CDR3 reads TGTGCCAGCAGTTGGACAGGGACCGGGGAGCTGTTTTTT.

The chain combines TRBV30 with TRBJ1-6; D is perhaps TRBD1 (6 bases). Germline lookup yields CDR1 GTSNPN and CDR2 SVGIG (reference sequence). V lost 2 bases to trimming and J lost 0 bases, with 8 bases between them. The CDR3 is 15 amino acids. In nucleotides, the CDR3 is TGTGCCTGGAGTACAGGGAGCTCCTATAATTCACCCCTCCACTTT. The encoded protein is CAWSTGSSYNSPLHF. The full variable domain, with the rest looked up from reference TRBV30 and TRBJ1-6, is SQTIHQWPATLVQPVGSPLSLECTVEGTSNPNLYWYRQAAGRGLQLLFYSVGIGQISSEVPQNLSASRPQDRQFILSSKKLLLSDSGFYLCAWSTGSSYNSPLHFGNGTRLTVT.

The V call is TRBV18, the J call TRBJ1-1, with a weak D call TRBD1 (5 bases). Germline V gene data show CDR1 as KGHSH and CDR2 as LQKENI. This CDR3 has 13 amino acids. V was pared by 0 bases and J by 11 bases, with 13 bases between. CDR3 loop: CASSPPNQGDAFF. DNA for the CDR3: TGTGCCAGCTCACCACCAAACCAAGGGGATGCTTTCTTT.

The rearrangement joins TRBV10-3 to TRBJ1-2; 7 positions match TRBD1. V shed 9 bases and J 2 bases; nucleotides not matched to a gene: 6. This CDR3 is 13 amino acids long. CDR1 is ENHRY, CDR2 SYGVKD, per germline. The CDR3 bases are TGTGCCATATCACCACAGGGGAACTATGGCTACACCTTC. Amino acids: CAISPQGNYGYTF.